Each of the 16 T cell receptor beta chains below was sequenced from the same sample in a study of CD8+ T cells in alopecia areata. Treatment here: oral pan-JAK inhibitor, 5-10 mg twice daily. Isolated RNA was reverse transcribed into cDNA used as the sequencing template. The method was immunoSEQ multiplex PCR; TCRdb's version includes in-frame clones alone and lacks a portion of them. The profile covers 200,000 to 250,000 clones, with about 57% appearing a single time and 1.6% taken by the ten largest. The starting material was CD4+ T cells sorted from blood, obtained at week 4, from a patient treated with tofacitinib. Source of these receptors: a human donor with alopecia areata.

The rearrangement joins TRBV29-1 to TRBJ2-5; 11 nucleotides line up with TRBD1. V was clipped by 6 bases and J by 10 bases; unmatched bases: 16. Germline values: CDR1 SQVTM, CDR2 ANQGSEA. The CDR3 covers 15 residues. CDR3: CSVPKAGQGDGGQYF. Here the CDR3 DNA reads TGCAGCGTCCCAAAGGCGGGACAGGGGGATGGCGGCCAGTACTTC.

This clone was recorded only once. The rearrangement joins TRBV30 to TRBJ2-7; the match to TRBD2 covers 12 bases. Losses at the gene ends were 8 bases for V and 3 bases for J; bases not matched to a gene: 2. This CDR3 has 12 amino acids. Per germline, CDR1 GTSNPN and CDR2 SVGIG (reference sequence). CDR3 in DNA: TGTGCCATACTAGCGGGGGGCTACGAGCAGTACTTC. It is translated as CAILAGGYEQYF.

V usage is TRBV7-2 and J usage is TRBJ2-7; D possibly corresponds to TRBD1 (6 bases). The germline CDR1 and CDR2 sequences are SGHTA and FQGNSA. This CDR3 is built from 15 residues. With 0 bases removed from V and 4 bases from J, the gap between germline ends came to 13 bases. The CDR3 spells CASSLARPGEYEQYF. The CDR3, as DNA: TGTGCCAGCAGCTTAGCTCGGCCAGGGGAATACGAGCAGTACTTC.

This chain connects TRBV4-2 to TRBJ1-5; TRBD1 might be the D (6 bases). The CDR3 length is 15 residues. Trimming took off 3 bases at V and 5 bases at J, with 14 bases between the two ends. Germline values: CDR1 LGHNA, CDR2 YNFKEQ. The CDR3 loop is CASSQGAEGDQPQHF. The DNA for the CDR3 is TGTGCCAGCAGCCAGGGGGCGGAGGGAGATCAGCCCCAGCATTTT.

This clone was detected only a few times. The chain joins TRBV11-3 to TRBJ2-3, with D perhaps being TRBD1 or TRBD2 (5 bases each). The CDR3 length is 16 residues. V lost 5 bases and J 0 bases, leaving 15 bases between the germline ends. The germline CDR1 and CDR2 sequences are SGHNT and YENEEA. The DNA for the CDR3 is TGTGCCAGCAGCGGGGCAGAGGGCGGTAGCACAGATACGCAGTATTTT. This translates into CASSGAEGGSTDTQYF.

The chain has TRBV29-1 and TRBJ2-3; 11 bases map to TRBD2. The CDR3 is made up of 15 amino acids. Germline V lookup: CDR1 SQVTM, CDR2 ANQGSEA. The V gene end was trimmed by 6 bases and the J gene end by 8 bases; junction bases not matched to a gene: 13. In DNA, the CDR3 is TGCAGCGTGACCGCTAGCGGGGGGTATTTGGGTACGCAGTATTTT. It yields the protein CSVTASGGYLGTQYF.

This clone was counted only a few times. This sequence joins TRBV9 and TRBJ2-7; 10 nucleotides match TRBD1. Germline V gives CDR1 SGDLS, CDR2 YYNGEE. The CDR3 covers 15 residues. The junction had 11 bases not matched to a gene; V was cut back by 5 bases and J by 6 bases. The CDR3: CASSAPGTGVREQYF. CDR3 nucleotide sequence: TGTGCCAGCAGTGCCCCCGGGACAGGGGTTCGCGAGCAGTACTTC. The whole variable domain, remainder taken from reference TRBV9 and TRBJ2-7, is DSGVTQTPKHLITATGQRVTLRCSPRSGDLSVYWYQQSLDQGLQFLIQYYNGEERAKGNILERFSAQQFPDLHSELNLSSLELGDSALYFCASSAPGTGVREQYFGPGTRLTVT.

This clone was found a few times. The chain employs TRBV4-3 and TRBJ1-1, with TRBD1 as a possible D gene (6 bases). Germline V CDR1 and CDR2: LGHNA, YSLEER. Between the trimmed V and J ends, which lost 1 base and 4 bases, there was a span of 16 bases. The CDR3 length is 16 residues. Here the CDR3 reads CASSQVSYRDSTEAFF. DNA of the CDR3: TGCGCCAGCAGCCAAGTCTCTTACAGGGACTCCACTGAAGCTTTCTTT.

The chain joins TRBV2 to TRBJ1-5; no clear D gene. Trimming took 11 bases from V and 1 from J, leaving 9 bases between them. CDR3 length: 12 amino acids. The germline CDR1 and CDR2 sequences are SNHLY and FYNNEI. This chain's CDR3 is CASRGSNQPQHF. The CDR3 DNA sequence: TGTGCCTCACGGGGAAGCAATCAGCCCCAGCATTTT.

This clone was detected only a few times. The CDR3 loop is CASSFSVLFTDTQYF. CDR3 sequence (DNA): TGTGCCAGCAGCTTTAGCGTATTATTCACAGATACGCAGTATTTT. V usage is TRBV7-2 and J usage is TRBJ2-3; a possible D gene is TRBD2 (5 bases). Trimming stripped 3 bases from V and 2 bases from J, with 12 bases between. The V gene's germline CDR1 is SGHTA and CDR2 FQGNSA. The CDR3 totals 15 residues.

This chain links TRBV2 with TRBJ1-1; the match to TRBD1 covers 7 bases. The junction had 2 bases not matched to a gene; V was cut back by 4 bases and J by 0 bases. Germline loops: CDR1 SNHLY, CDR2 FYNNEI. The CDR3 covers 14 residues. In DNA, the CDR3 is TGTGCCAGCAGTGGGACAGGTCTGAACACTGAAGCTTTCTTT. It codes for CASSGTGLNTEAFF.

Concerning this clone itself: The same CDR3 also results from other DNA sequences found in this sample. CDR3 in amino acids: CASSLGNTGELFF. CDR3 DNA: TGTGCCAGCAGTTTAGGAAACACCGGGGAGCTGTTTTTT. The V and J genes are TRBV28 and TRBJ2-2; no clear D. The CDR3 totals 13 residues. V lost 2 bases and J 2 bases, leaving 3 bases between the germline ends. Germline values: CDR1 MDHEN, CDR2 SYDVKM.

Details on this clone: The sample holds other DNA sequences that translate to the same CDR3. The CDR3 DNA reads TGCAGCGTGGGGGAGGGCTACACCTTC. Its protein is CSVGEGYTF. The chain recombines TRBV29-1 with TRBJ1-2; a weak D match, TRBD1 (5 bases). This CDR3 has 9 amino acids. V lost 6 bases to trimming and J lost 8 bases, with 7 bases between them. Germline V lookup: CDR1 SQVTM, CDR2 ANQGSEA.

The chain joins TRBV2 to TRBJ2-1; D is ambiguous. The CDR3 is made up of 11 amino acids. Germline V gives CDR1 SNHLY, CDR2 FYNNEI. Between the trimmed V and J ends, which lost 7 bases and 5 bases, there was a span of 6 bases. CDR3 residues: CASNQNNEQFF. CDR3 sequence (DNA): TGTGCCAGCAACCAAAACAATGAGCAGTTCTTC. The full variable domain, with the rest looked up from reference TRBV2 and TRBJ2-1, is EPEVTQTPSHQVTQMGQEVILRCVPISNHLYFYWYRQILGQKVEFLVSFYNNEISEKSEIFDDQFSVERPDGSNFTLKIRSTKLEDSAMYFCASNQNNEQFFGPGTRLTVL.

This clone was recorded only once. The chain couples TRBV9 to TRBJ1-1; TRBD1 agrees at 10 bases. This CDR3 is built from 12 residues. In germline, CDR1 is SGDLS, CDR2 YYNGEE. Unmatched junction bases numbered 0, after V lost 7 bases and J lost 3 bases. The DNA for the CDR3 is TGTGCCAGCGGGACAGGGGACACTGAAGCTTTCTTT. Protein sequence: CASGTGDTEAFF.

The table lists this clone with many counts. The rearrangement joins TRBV5-6 to TRBJ2-4; maybe TRBD1 (6 bases). The germline gives CDR1 SGHDT, CDR2 YYEEEE. The CDR3 runs to 14 residues. The ends were cut back, 0 bases at V and 8 bases at J, with 12 bases in the middle. This CDR3 reads CASSLASGVDIQYF. CDR3 DNA sequence: TGTGCCAGCAGCTTGGCTTCAGGGGTTGACATTCAGTACTTC.